Sequencing of this TCR beta chain was carried out in a study of cytomegalovirus exposure and HLA in healthy donors. The wider study: Prior work identified 120 million or so unique TCR beta sequences in some 200 million T cells. Study results and limitations: Using the classifier, cytomegalovirus status was reportedly diagnosed with high specificity and sensitivity. Differences between HLA loci emerged in a later analysis of TCR association rates, with DRB1 most and HLA-C fewest. In a later analysis, a genetic analysis reported fewer productive-TCR N-insertions in an Asian-associated ancestry cluster than the cohort average.

There are 15 residues in the CDR3. Trimming removed 6 bases at V and 1 base at J, with 15 bases between. Germline loops: CDR1 MNHNS, CDR2 SASEGT. The study ran its PCR with 60 Vbeta and 13 Jbeta primers. Repertoires were generated with immunoSEQ multiplex PCR, while TCRdb's copy carries only in-frame clones and drops some. Of 150,000 to 200,000 clones listed, 84% are singletons. Details on this clone: The antigen is not known.

The clonotype was recovered from a girl between 10 and 17 years old in good health and CMV-seropositive. The sequenced sample consisted of PBMCs. V is TRBV6-1 and J is TRBJ1-2; no firm D call. As DNA, the CDR3 is TGTGCCAGCAGGGAGCGGTGGGTCGGTAACTATGGCTACACCTTC. Amino acid sequence: CASRERWVGNYGYTF.